This T cell receptor beta chain was found in a study of blood T cell repertoires in COVID-19. On the study more broadly: Sites across the United States, Italy and Spain contributed samples from acute and convalescent COVID-19. From T cells, B-cell-depleted T cells, or PBMCs came the material, which was cDNA or gDNA.

This CDR3 spans 16 amino acids. After removal of 2 bases from V and 4 bases from J, the junction contained 2 bases not matched to a gene. CDR1 is MGHRA and CDR2 is YSYEKL in the germline V gene. Original processing notes: Estimation of nucleated cell counts relied on the amplification of reference gene primers. Clones were sequenced by immunoSEQ multiplex PCR, and TCRdb holds only the in-frame ones, with some missing. For V, J and clone size, that table is used; D and trimming come from the DNA. The sample has about 70,000 clones; roughly 80% are singletons. The V call is TRBV4-1, the J call TRBJ2-5; 15 bases line up with TRBD2. The material sequenced was peripheral blood. This clonotype was obtained from a woman older than 75 with acute or convalescent COVID-19. The CDR3 DNA sequence: TGCGCCAGCAGCCAATTGGGACTAGCGGGGGGAGAGACCCAGTACTTC. Protein: CASSQLGLAGGETQYF.